The text below deals with one T cell receptor beta chain. Its antigen is undetermined. The selected patients with pancreatic ductal adenocarcinoma had surgery but no neoadjuvant therapy. The J segment lost 2 bases and the V segment lost 6 bases, leaving 7 bases of the junction unmatched. The germline gives CDR1 MGHDK, CDR2 SYGVNS. The CDR3 length is 16 residues. These data originate in a study of T cells in pancreatic ductal adenocarcinoma. Study-wide results and caveats: Enrichment of CD45RO+ effector over naive T cells in tumors may bias clonality.

Produced via immunoSEQ multiplex PCR; TCRdb's table is partial and in-frame only. The data show 25,000 to 35,000 clones, around 90% seen once. The chain employs TRBV25-1 and TRBJ2-7; 13 nucleotides agree with TRBD2. The receptor comes from a human donor with pancreatic ductal adenocarcinoma. Input material: PBMCs. The CDR3 DNA reads as TGTGCCAGCAGCGGACTAGCGGGAGAGTCCCCCTACGAGCAGTACTTC. Translated: CASSGLAGESPYEQYF.